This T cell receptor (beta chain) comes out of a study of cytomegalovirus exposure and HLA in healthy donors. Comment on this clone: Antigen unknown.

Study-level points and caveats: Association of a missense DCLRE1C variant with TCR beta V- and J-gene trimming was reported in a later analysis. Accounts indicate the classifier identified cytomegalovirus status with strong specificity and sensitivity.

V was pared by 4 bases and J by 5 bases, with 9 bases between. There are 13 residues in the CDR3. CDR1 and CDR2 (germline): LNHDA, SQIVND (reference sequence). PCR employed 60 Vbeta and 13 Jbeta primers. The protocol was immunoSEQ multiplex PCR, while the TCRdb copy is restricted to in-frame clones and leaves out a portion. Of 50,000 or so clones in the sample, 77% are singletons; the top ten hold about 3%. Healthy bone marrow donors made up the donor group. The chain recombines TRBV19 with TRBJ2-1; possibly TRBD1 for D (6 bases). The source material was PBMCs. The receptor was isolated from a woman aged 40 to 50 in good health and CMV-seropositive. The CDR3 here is CASSTDRNNEQFF. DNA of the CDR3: TGTGCCAGTAGTACCGACAGGAACAATGAGCAGTTCTTC.